The next 9 T cell receptor beta chains were all read from a single sample in a study of cytomegalovirus exposure and HLA in healthy donors. 60 Vbeta and 13 Jbeta primers were used in PCR. This table comes from immunoSEQ multiplex PCR, and its TCRdb copy is limited to in-frame clones, with some not included. The table lists 140,000 to 150,000 clones, 80% of them singletons. Material for sequencing was PBMCs. These receptors came from a man aged 35-49 years in good health and CMV-seronegative.

The chain joins TRBV6-4 to TRBJ1-1, with TRBD1 matching 8 bases. Germline loops: CDR1 MRHNA, CDR2 SNTAGT. The CDR3 is 13 amino acids. The J segment lost 4 bases and the V segment lost 5 bases, leaving 3 bases of the junction unmatched. CDR3 protein: CASSLTGGTEAFF. The CDR3 DNA sequence: TGTGCCAGCAGTCTAACAGGGGGCACTGAAGCTTTCTTT.

This sequence joins TRBV9 and TRBJ1-2; D perhaps matches TRBD1 (5 bases). The CDR3 is 16 residues long. Germline loops: CDR1 SGDLS, CDR2 YYNGEE. Trimming pared 0 bases from V and 7 bases from J, leaving 19 bases between. CDR3 coding DNA: TGTGCCAGCAGCGTAGTCTCGGGGAGGGGCGGTGGTGGCTACACCTTC. It yields the protein CASSVVSGRGGGGYTF.

Here the CDR3 reads CASSPQGETYEQYF. DNA for the CDR3: TGTGCCAGCAGTCCCCAGGGTGAAACCTACGAGCAGTACTTC. The V gene is TRBV7-9, the J gene TRBJ2-7; tentative D call: TRBD1 (5 bases). The V end was cut by 6 bases, the J end by 2 bases, with 14 bases between. Germline V gene lookup returns CDR1 SEHNR and CDR2 FQNEAQ (reference sequence). CDR3 size: 14 residues.

The chain recombines TRBV7-3 with TRBJ2-2; 10 nucleotides line up with TRBD2. Trimming at V came to 2 bases and at J to 5 bases, leaving 2 bases not matched to a gene. Germline V gene sequence: CDR1 SGHTA, CDR2 FQGTGA. CDR3 length equals 15 residues. CDR3 coding DNA: TGTGCCAGCAGCTTAGGGACTAGCGAAACCGGGGAGCTGTTTTTT. It translates to CASSLGTSETGELFF.

V usage is TRBV30 and J usage is TRBJ1-1; D not resolved. Trimming took off 0 bases at V and 10 bases at J, with 12 bases between the two ends. Germline V gene data show CDR1 as GTSNPN and CDR2 as SVGIG (reference sequence). This CDR3 has 12 amino acids. The CDR3 sequence is CAWSVRQEGAFF. CDR3 coding DNA: TGTGCCTGGAGTGTACGCCAGGAGGGAGCTTTCTTT.

V usage is TRBV28 and J usage is TRBJ2-2; 9 bases agree with TRBD1. From germline, CDR1 is MDHEN and CDR2 SYDVKM. The V and J ends lost 4 bases and 4 bases, in that order; junction bases with no gene match: 7. This CDR3 contains 16 residues. Written as DNA, the CDR3 is TGTGCCAGCAGTTCAACAGGGGGCGTCCCCACCGGGGAGCTGTTTTTT. Its translation is CASSSTGGVPTGELFF.

The V and J genes are TRBV5-8 and TRBJ1-3; D might be TRBD1 (6 bases). V lost 5 bases and J 6 bases, leaving 18 bases between the germline ends. Per germline, CDR1 SGHTS and CDR2 YDEGEE. This CDR3 contains 15 residues. The CDR3 loop is CASSLTVDRTNTIYF. The CDR3 DNA sequence: TGTGCCAGCAGTCTAACAGTGGACAGAACAAACACCATATATTTT.

The chain is built from TRBV14 and TRBJ1-1; D gene ambiguous. The CDR3 spans 15 residues. Germline values: CDR1 SGHDN, CDR2 FVKESK. The V end lost 0 bases, the J end lost 6 bases, and 14 bases lay between the germline ends. The DNA for the CDR3 is TGTGCCAGCAGCCAAGACCTCCTTCGGAGCTCTGAAGCTTTCTTT. Translated: CASSQDLLRSSEAFF.

The chain uses TRBV7-2 and TRBJ1-2; 11 bases are shared with TRBD1. Germline values: CDR1 SGHTA, CDR2 FQGNSA. The CDR3 has 15 residues. V lost 5 bases and J lost 7; bases outside the gene matches: 9. CDR3 protein: CASSRARTGGFGYTF. The CDR3, as DNA: TGTGCCAGCAGCCGTGCGCGGACAGGGGGCTTTGGCTACACCTTC.